The 32 T cell receptor beta chains in this list originate from one sample, sequenced in a study of blood T cells in healthy people across ages. The use of a sample-barcoded 5' primer and a J-beta primer mix characterized a second PCR of roughly 6 to 12 cycles. Each CDR3 protein gets one entry after TCRdb re-called the 5' RACE reads with MiXCR. The table has around 1,000,000 distinct CDR3 sequences, approximately 38% seen once; the top ten hold about 12%. The source material was blood. These receptors all come from a man aged 18 to 30 in good health.

Only one count was recorded for this clonotype. The rearrangement joins TRBV6-2 or TRBV6-3 to TRBJ1-5; perhaps TRBD1 as D (5 bases). V lost 6 bases and J 5 bases, leaving 20 bases between the germline ends. The CDR3 extends over 16 amino acids. CDR1 MNHEY and CDR2 SVGEGT come from the germline V gene. Here the CDR3 DNA reads TGTGCCAGCAGCTTACTTCTGACAGCGGGCGATCAGCCCCAGCATTTT. Its translation: CASSLLLTAGDQPQHF.

V usage is TRBV28 and J usage is TRBJ2-2; D not certain. Germline CDR1 reads MDHEN; CDR2 reads SYDVKM. This CDR3 region has 15 residues. Trimming removed 5 bases from V and 0 bases from J, with 10 bases in between. Here the CDR3 reads CASSVRKANTGELFF. The CDR3 coding sequence is TGTGCCAGCAGTGTCCGCAAAGCGAACACCGGGGAGCTGTTTTTT. Variable domain in full (rest from reference TRBV28 and TRBJ2-2): DVKVTQSSRYLVKRTGEKVFLECVQDMDHENMFWYRQDPGLGLRLIYFSYDVKMKEKGDIPEGYSVSREKKERFSLILESASTNQTSMYLCASSVRKANTGELFFGEGSRLTVL.

Of note for this clonotype: This is likely a read error, given that the CDR3 carries no conserved phenylalanine or tryptophan at its end. The chain recombines TRBV4-1 with TRBJ2-1; 12 bases are shared with TRBD2. Trimming took 3 bases from V and 8 from J; bases not matched to a gene: 11. The CDR3 is made up of 17 amino acids. CDR1 and CDR2 from the germline V gene are MGHRA and YSYEKL. Here the CDR3 reads CASSHPTSGSRFYEQFL. CDR3 DNA: TGCGCCAGCAGCCACCCGACTAGCGGGAGTCGATTCTATGAGCAGTTCCTC.

V usage is TRBV5-1 and J usage is TRBJ2-7, with 9 bases identical to TRBD1. The trim removed 0 bases at V and 1 base at J, leaving 5 bases unmatched. Germline V gives CDR1 SGHRS, CDR2 YFSETQ. The CDR3 is 16 amino acids. The CDR3: CASSLDGTGLSYEQYF. The DNA for the CDR3 is TGCGCCAGCAGCTTGGATGGGACAGGGTTGTCCTACGAGCAGTACTTC.

The V call is TRBV6-6, the J call TRBJ2-7; 9 bases map to TRBD1. CDR1 is MNHNY and CDR2 is SVGAGI in the germline V gene (reference sequence). Losses at the gene ends were 5 bases for V and 3 bases for J; bases not matched to a gene: 11. The CDR3 has 16 amino acids. The CDR3: CASSQTGGAVNYEQYF. Written as DNA, the CDR3 is TGTGCCAGCAGTCAAACAGGGGGCGCGGTTAACTACGAGCAGTACTTC.

The chain is built from TRBV6-6 and TRBJ2-1; D is uncertain. Germline V lookup: CDR1 MNHNY, CDR2 SVGAGI (reference sequence). The germline V and J ends were trimmed by 11 bases and 6 bases, with 20 bases remaining between them. This CDR3 has 14 residues. This CDR3 reads CACTAKTSSNEQFF. In DNA, the CDR3 is TGTGCCTGCACCGCAAAAACAAGCTCCAATGAGCAGTTCTTC.

This clonotype was observed many times. An end of the junction does not agree with germline; a read error may underlie this. The chain uses TRBV25-1 and TRBJ1-2, with 7 bases that match TRBD1. Germline V lookup: CDR1 MGHDK, CDR2 SYGVNS. This CDR3 has 12 residues. This chain's CDR3 is CASSGTGDGYTF. Here the CDR3 DNA reads TGCGCCAGCAGCGGCACAGGGGATGGCTACACCTTC.

CDR3 residues: CASSSGKTQFF. As DNA, the CDR3 is TGTGCCAGCAGTTCGGGCAAAACCCAGTTCTTC. The chain carries TRBV12-3 or TRBV12-4 and TRBJ2-1; D is uncertain. The V gene lost 4 bases and the J gene lost 13 bases, with 11 bases spanning the gap. The CDR3 is 11 amino acids.

The rearrangement links TRBV7-9 to TRBJ1-2, with D maybe TRBD1 (6 bases). The CDR3 is made up of 15 amino acids. V dropped 2 bases and J dropped 1 base, with 11 bases sitting between them. The germline V gene has CDR1 SEHNR and CDR2 FQNEAQ (reference sequence). CDR3 DNA: TGTGCCAGCAGCTTAAGGGGACAACATAACTATGGCTACACCTTC. Protein sequence: CASSLRGQHNYGYTF.

The CDR3 sequence: CASSVEPLNTEAFF. CDR3 sequence (DNA): TGTGCCAGCAGCGTAGAACCGCTGAACACTGAAGCTTTCTTT. This chain connects TRBV9 to TRBJ1-1; D is unclear. V lost 0 bases to trimming and J lost 0 bases, with 6 bases between them. The CDR3 is made up of 14 amino acids. Per germline, CDR1 SGDLS and CDR2 YYNGEE.

The chain recombines TRBV27 with TRBJ1-2, with D unclear. V was pared by 5 bases and J by 4 bases, with 14 bases between. Germline CDR1 MNHEY, CDR2 SMNVEV (reference sequence). The CDR3 runs 14 residues. CDR3 sequence reads: CASSAADTLYGYTF. The CDR3 DNA reads TGTGCCAGCAGTGCCGCTGATACGCTCTATGGCTACACCTTC.

The CDR3 DNA follows: TGTGCTAGTGGGCCTCCGGGTGCATCGCAGTATTTT. Protein sequence: CASGPPGASQYF. V gene TRBV12-5 combines with J gene TRBJ2-3; no clear D. This CDR3 contains 12 residues. Per the germline V gene, CDR1 is LGHNT and CDR2 is FRNRAP. Trimming removed 6 bases from V and 10 bases from J, with 14 bases in between.

This clonotype was seen more than once but under ten times. The CDR3 sequence: CASRALTGNTEAFF. As DNA, the CDR3 is TGTGCCAGCAGAGCTTTAACCGGGAACACTGAAGCTTTCTTT. The chain joins TRBV12-3 or TRBV12-4 to TRBJ1-1; D not certain. CDR3 length equals 14 residues. Trimming left V 6 bases short and J 1 base short, with 12 bases between.

The genes are TRBV7-8 and TRBJ1-5; 7 bases map to TRBD1. V shed 4 bases, J shed 4 bases, and the junction held 10 bases outside the gene matches. CDR3 length equals 16 residues. From germline, CDR1 is SGHVS and CDR2 FQNEAQ. The CDR3 spells CASSSHRGYRNQPQHF. CDR3 DNA sequence: TGTGCCAGCAGCTCTCACAGGGGCTACAGGAATCAGCCCCAGCATTTT.

Comments on this clonotype: An end of the junction differs from the germline gene, which may be a read error. V and J are TRBV10-3 and TRBJ2-7; D gene ambiguous. This CDR3 contains 14 residues. Germline V gene sequence: CDR1 ENHRY, CDR2 SYGVKD. CDR3 coding DNA: TGTGCCGTCAGTGAGAGCACAGAACACTACGAGCAGTACTTC. It codes for CAVSESTEHYEQYF.

The rearrangement uses TRBV4-2 and TRBJ2-3; D not resolved. Germline CDR1 and CDR2: LGHNA and YNFKEQ. V dropped 0 bases and J dropped 2 bases, with 12 bases sitting between them. The CDR3 consists of 16 residues. CDR3 loop: CASSQEHGSNTDTQYF. CDR3 bases: TGTGCCAGCAGCCAAGAGCACGGCTCGAACACAGATACGCAGTATTTT.

This clonotype showed up just a few times. This chain connects TRBV6-1 to TRBJ1-6; tentatively, D is TRBD1 (5 bases). CDR3 length: 16 residues. Germline V CDR1 and CDR2: MNHNS, SASEGT. Trimming shortened V by 4 bases and J by 1 base, and 11 bases separated the two germline ends. The CDR3 is CASSVTDGSYNSPLHF. For the CDR3, the DNA is TGTGCCAGCAGTGTGACAGATGGGTCCTATAATTCACCCCTCCACTTT.

This clonotype was detected only once. The chain couples TRBV29-1 to TRBJ2-1, with D possibly TRBD2 on 5 matching bases. There are 14 residues in the CDR3. The germline V gene has CDR1 SQVTM and CDR2 ANQGSEA. The CDR3 loop reads CTSSGKSSYNEQFF. The CDR3 region has the DNA TGCACCTCATCGGGGAAGAGCTCCTACAATGAGCAGTTCTTC.

This chain uses TRBV30 with TRBJ2-3, with a tentative D call TRBD1 (6 bases). Trimming pared 0 bases from V and 6 bases from J, leaving 7 bases between. The CDR3 length is 12 residues. CDR1 and CDR2 from the germline V gene are GTSNPN and SVGIG (reference sequence). CDR3 sequence (DNA): TGTGCCTGGAGTGTTCAGGGGGATACGCAGTATTTT. Residues: CAWSVQGDTQYF. The full variable domain, completed using reference TRBV30 and TRBJ2-3, is SQTIHQWPATLVQPVGSPLSLECTVEGTSNPNLYWYRQAAGRGLQLLFYSVGIGQISSEVPQNLSASRPQDRQFILSSKKLLLSDSGFYLCAWSVQGDTQYFGPGTRLTVL.

The V gene is TRBV5-6, the J gene TRBJ1-1; D call uncertain. This CDR3 has 13 amino acids. V dropped 6 bases and J dropped 8 bases, with 17 bases sitting between them. CDR1 and CDR2 from the germline V gene are SGHDT and YYEEEE. The CDR3 here is CASTWGSWREAFF. The CDR3 bases are TGTGCCAGCACCTGGGGATCTTGGAGGGAAGCTTTCTTT.

Concerning this clonotype itself: Given a much more abundant clone one base away, this may be a read error. V usage is TRBV29-1 and J usage is TRBJ2-7; perhaps D is TRBD1 or TRBD2 (5 bases each). The V gene's germline CDR1 is SQVTM and CDR2 ANQGSEA. V dropped 4 bases and J dropped 7 bases, with 17 bases sitting between them. This CDR3 is built from 13 residues. This CDR3 reads CSVAPVLGDEQYF. The CDR3 coding sequence is TGCAGCGTTGCTCCCGTTTTGGGGGATGAGCAGTACTTC.

This clonotype showed up just a few times. V and J are TRBV6-1 and TRBJ1-2; TRBD1 might be the D (5 bases). There are 14 residues in the CDR3. From germline, CDR1 is MNHNS and CDR2 SASEGT. V lost 7 bases to trimming and J lost 3 bases, with 15 bases between them. The CDR3 coding sequence is TGTGCCAGCACTTCGACAGCGTACCACTATGGCTACACCTTC. Protein sequence: CASTSTAYHYGYTF.

The chain has TRBV4-1 and TRBJ2-3, with 7 bases matching TRBD2. Germline V gene lookup returns CDR1 MGHRA and CDR2 YSYEKL. V gave up 3 bases and J gave up 5 bases; unmatched junction bases: 11. The CDR3 is made up of 16 amino acids. The CDR3 is CASSQRSGGEGDTQYF. The CDR3 nucleotides read TGCGCCAGCAGCCAGAGGTCTGGCGGGGAGGGAGATACGCAGTATTTT.

This sequence joins TRBV20-1 and TRBJ2-6, with 7 bases fitting TRBD2. The CDR3 is 16 residues long. With V trimmed by 5 bases and J by 0 bases, 7 bases remained unmatched. The germline gives CDR1 DFQATT, CDR2 SNEGSKA (reference sequence). This chain's CDR3 is CSALRGLTSGANVLTF. The CDR3 region has the DNA TGCAGTGCTCTGCGGGGGTTAACCTCTGGGGCCAACGTCCTGACTTTC.

In DNA form, the CDR3 reads TGTGCCAGCAGCTCGCAGACAGGGGGCACGGCGGCTTTCTTT. It yields the protein CASSSQTGGTAAFF. The rearrangement uses TRBV7-9 and TRBJ1-1, with 10 bases aligning to TRBD1. Germline loops: CDR1 SEHNR, CDR2 FQNEAQ (reference sequence). J lost 11 bases, V lost 4 bases, and 10 bases had no gene match. The CDR3 runs to 14 residues.

The rearrangement uses TRBV20-1 and TRBJ2-1; 10 bases map to TRBD2. CDR3 length: 14 residues. CDR1 is DFQATT and CDR2 is SNEGSKA in the germline V gene (reference sequence). Unmatched junction bases numbered 11, after V lost 8 bases and J lost 7 bases. This chain's CDR3 is CSTSSGGTGNEQFF. The CDR3 DNA reads as TGCAGTACGTCTAGCGGGGGAACGGGGAATGAGCAGTTCTTC.

Details on this clonotype: A junction boundary mismatches the germline segment, possibly from a read error. The genes are TRBV29-1 and TRBJ1-4; perhaps TRBD1 as D (5 bases). The CDR3 has 15 amino acids. Germline-derived CDR1 and CDR2 are SQVTM and ANQGSEA. As DNA, the CDR3 is TGCAGCGTTGCTCGGGACGGGGAAAGAAATGAAAAACCGTTTTTT. Translated: CSVARDGERNEKPFF.

This clonotype was detected a few times. V and J are TRBV20-1 and TRBJ1-2, with 12 bases that match TRBD1. The CDR3 totals 13 residues. V lost 5 bases to trimming and J lost 6 bases; unmatched junction nucleotides: 4. Germline V gene data show CDR1 as DFQATT and CDR2 as SNEGSKA (reference sequence). The CDR3 loop reads CSAYRDRGHGYTF. CDR3 coding DNA: TGCAGTGCTTACCGGGACAGGGGGCATGGCTACACCTTC.

J is TRBJ2-5 and V is TRBV12-3 or TRBV12-4; a weak D match, TRBD2 (5 bases). The J call may not be correct, given that the DNA end is closer to TRBJ2-7. The CDR3 sequence is 13 residues long. The DNA for the CDR3 is TGTGCCAGCAGGGGTCCCGGCGGGTACGAGCAGTACTTC. It is translated as CASRGPGGYEQYF.

This clonotype has ten or more counts. The chain links TRBV25-1 to TRBJ1-2, with D maybe TRBD1 (5 bases). The CDR3 sequence is 13 residues long. The germline V and J ends were trimmed by 4 bases and 2 bases, with 8 bases remaining between them. CDR1 is MGHDK and CDR2 is SYGVNS in the germline V gene. The CDR3 here is CASSGDGNYGYTF. CDR3 nucleotide sequence: TGTGCCAGCAGTGGGGACGGAAACTATGGCTACACCTTC.

Worth noting for this clonotype: An end of the junction differs from the germline gene, which may be a read error. The chain is built from TRBV5-1 and TRBJ2-1, with TRBD2 matching over 9 bases. CDR1 is SGHRS and CDR2 is YFSETQ in the germline V gene. This CDR3 region has 15 residues. The CDR3: CASRLGSGGFDEQFF. In DNA, the CDR3 is TGCGCCAGCAGATTGGGTAGCGGGGGTTTCGATGAGCAGTTCTTC.

The chain uses TRBV27 and TRBJ2-5; D possibly corresponds to TRBD2 (6 bases). Germline V CDR1 and CDR2: MNHEY, SMNVEV (reference sequence). V lost 6 bases and J 11 bases, leaving 25 bases between the germline ends. The CDR3 consists of 15 residues. The CDR3 region is CASSLKGGVVYEQYF. CDR3 bases: TGTGCCAGCAGCTTAAAAGGCGGGGTGGTGTATGAGCAGTACTTC.